The entry below describes one T cell receptor (beta chain). Its target is not known. This sample was included in a study of CD8+CD57+ T cells in acquired aplastic anemia. In the study overall: The study obtained an average of around 3.1 ug of DNA from sorted CD4+ and CD8+ cells.

Regarding the study as a whole: Controls did not differ significantly from patients in CD8+ Simpson's diversity. About 27 CD8+ CDR3 sequences were shared between patients and controls.

Investigators profiled TCR beta VDJ and CDR3 from genomic DNA template. One entry per CDR3 protein results from TCRdb running MiXCR on the reads. This sample yields approximately 200,000 distinct CDR3 sequences, of which about three fifths are seen a single time; more than 45% belongs to the top ten. Germline V gene lookup returns CDR1 SGHVS and CDR2 FNYEAQ. The V segment lost 3 bases and the J segment 1 base; nucleotides outside the gene matches: 4. The CDR3 covers 15 residues. The sequence derives from a human donor with severe aplastic anemia or a healthy control (not recorded which). Sequenced input: sorted CD4+, CD8+, or CD8+CD57+ T cells (not recorded which) from PBMCs. The chain joins TRBV7-6 to TRBJ2-3, with 7 bases that match TRBD2. This chain's CDR3 is CASSLGGGRTDTQYF. Written as DNA, the CDR3 is TGTGCCAGCAGCTTGGGGGGAGGGCGCACAGATACGCAGTATTTT.